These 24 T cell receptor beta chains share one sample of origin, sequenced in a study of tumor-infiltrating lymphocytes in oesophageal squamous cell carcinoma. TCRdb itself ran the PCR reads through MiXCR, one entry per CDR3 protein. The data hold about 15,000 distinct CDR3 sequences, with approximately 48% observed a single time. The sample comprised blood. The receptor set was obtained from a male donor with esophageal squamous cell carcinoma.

CDR3 in DNA: TGTGCCAGCAGCTTGGGACAGCGGAATGCGCAGTACTTC. Protein product: CASSLGQRNAQYF. The V and J genes are TRBV5-6 and TRBJ2-6, with D perhaps TRBD1 or TRBD2 (5 bases each). The end of the DNA aligns better with TRBJ2-7, so the J call may be wrong. The CDR3 has 13 residues. Germline CDR1 and CDR2: SGHDT and YYEEEE.

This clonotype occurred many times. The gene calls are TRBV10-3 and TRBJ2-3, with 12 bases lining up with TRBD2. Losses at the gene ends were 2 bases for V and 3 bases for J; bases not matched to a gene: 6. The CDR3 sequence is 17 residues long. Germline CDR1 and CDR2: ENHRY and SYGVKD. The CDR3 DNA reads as TGTGCCATCAGTGAGGGGGCGACTAGCGGGAGAACAGATACGCAGTATTTT. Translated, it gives CAISEGATSGRTDTQYF.

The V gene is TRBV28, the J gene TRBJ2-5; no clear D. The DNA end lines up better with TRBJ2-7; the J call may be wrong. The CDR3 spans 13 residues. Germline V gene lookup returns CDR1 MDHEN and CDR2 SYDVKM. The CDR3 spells CASRLTWSYEQYF. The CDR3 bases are TGTGCCAGCAGACTAACCTGGTCCTACGAGCAGTACTTC.

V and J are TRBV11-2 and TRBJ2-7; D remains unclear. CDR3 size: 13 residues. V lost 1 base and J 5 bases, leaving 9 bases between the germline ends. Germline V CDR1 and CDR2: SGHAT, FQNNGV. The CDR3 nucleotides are TGTGCCAGCAGCTTAGCGGGTTTAAACGAGCAGTACTTC. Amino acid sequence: CASSLAGLNEQYF. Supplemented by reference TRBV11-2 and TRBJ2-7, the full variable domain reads EAGVAQSPRYKIIEKRQSVAFWCNPISGHATLYWYQQILGQGPKLLIQFQNNGVVDDSQLPKDRFSAERLKGVDSTLKIQPAKLEDSAVYLCASSLAGLNEQYFGPGTRLTVT.

The CDR3 DNA is TGTGCCAGCAGCTTAGGTCTAGCACACACCGGGGAGCTGTTTTTT. Translating it yields CASSLGLAHTGELFF. The chain is built from TRBV11-2 and TRBJ2-2; weak D call: TRBD2 (5 bases). The V gene's germline CDR1 is SGHAT and CDR2 FQNNGV. Trimming took off 1 base at V and 3 bases at J, with 9 bases between the two ends. This CDR3 has 15 amino acids.

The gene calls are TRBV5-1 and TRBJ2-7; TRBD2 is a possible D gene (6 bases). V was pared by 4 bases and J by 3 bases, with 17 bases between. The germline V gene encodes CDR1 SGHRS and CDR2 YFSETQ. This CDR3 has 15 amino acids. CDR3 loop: CASSPVRLRDYEQYF. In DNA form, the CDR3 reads TGCGCCAGCAGCCCCGTGAGGCTGCGGGACTACGAGCAGTACTTC.

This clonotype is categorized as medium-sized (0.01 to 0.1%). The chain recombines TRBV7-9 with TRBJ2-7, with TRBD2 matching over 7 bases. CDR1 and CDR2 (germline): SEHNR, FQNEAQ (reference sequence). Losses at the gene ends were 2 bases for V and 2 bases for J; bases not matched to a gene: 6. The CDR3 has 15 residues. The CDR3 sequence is CASSLSSGAPYEQYF. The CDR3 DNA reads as TGTGCCAGCAGCTTATCTAGCGGAGCTCCCTACGAGCAGTACTTC.

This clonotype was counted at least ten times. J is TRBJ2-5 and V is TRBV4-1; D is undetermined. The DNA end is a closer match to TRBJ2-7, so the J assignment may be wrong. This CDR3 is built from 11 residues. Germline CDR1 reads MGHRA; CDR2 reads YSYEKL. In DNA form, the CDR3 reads TGCGCCAGCAGCTCTGACTACGAGCAGTACTTC. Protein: CASSSDYEQYF.

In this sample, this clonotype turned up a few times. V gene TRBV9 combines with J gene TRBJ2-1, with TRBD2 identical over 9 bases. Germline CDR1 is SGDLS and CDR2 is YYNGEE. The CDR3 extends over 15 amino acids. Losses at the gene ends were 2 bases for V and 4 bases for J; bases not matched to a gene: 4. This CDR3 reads CASSVSGRKYNEQFF. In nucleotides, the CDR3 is TGTGCCAGCAGCGTTAGCGGGAGAAAGTACAATGAGCAGTTCTTC.

CDR3 in amino acids: CSARDRVASGNQPQHF. The DNA of the CDR3 is TGCAGTGCTAGAGATAGAGTGGCTAGTGGCAATCAGCCCCAGCATTTT. This rearrangement joins TRBV20-1 to TRBJ1-5; D gene ambiguous. This CDR3 is built from 16 residues. The germline V gene encodes CDR1 DFQATT and CDR2 SNEGSKA (reference sequence). Trimming pared 0 bases from V and 2 bases from J, leaving 14 bases between.

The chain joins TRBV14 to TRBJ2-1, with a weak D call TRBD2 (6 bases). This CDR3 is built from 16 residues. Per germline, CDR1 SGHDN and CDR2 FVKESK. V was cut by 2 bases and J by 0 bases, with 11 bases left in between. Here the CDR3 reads CASSQWGVISYNEQFF. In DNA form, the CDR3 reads TGTGCCAGCAGCCAATGGGGGGTGATCTCCTACAATGAGCAGTTCTTC.

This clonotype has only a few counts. The CDR3 is CASSSSGRGNEQFF. The CDR3 DNA is TGTGCCAGCAGCTCATCGGGGAGGGGGAATGAGCAGTTCTTC. The genes are TRBV7-2 and TRBJ2-1; D may be TRBD2 (7 bases). The CDR3 contains 14 residues. Trimming removed 4 bases at V and 7 bases at J, with 14 bases between. Germline CDR1 is SGHTA and CDR2 is FQGNSA. The entire variable domain, with the rest obtained from reference TRBV7-2 and TRBJ2-1, is as follows: GAGVSQSPSNKVTEKGKDVELRCDPISGHTALYWYRQSLGQGLEFLIYFQGNSAPDKSGLPSDRFSAERTGGSVSTLTIQRTQQEDSAVYLCASSSSGRGNEQFFGPGTRLTVL.

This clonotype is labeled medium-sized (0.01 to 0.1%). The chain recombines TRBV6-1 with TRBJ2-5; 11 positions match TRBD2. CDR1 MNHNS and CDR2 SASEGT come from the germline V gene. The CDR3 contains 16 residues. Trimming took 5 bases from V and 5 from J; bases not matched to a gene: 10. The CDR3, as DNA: TGTGCCAGCAGTTGGGTGACTAGCGGGATGGGGGAGACCCAGTACTTC. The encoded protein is CASSWVTSGMGETQYF.

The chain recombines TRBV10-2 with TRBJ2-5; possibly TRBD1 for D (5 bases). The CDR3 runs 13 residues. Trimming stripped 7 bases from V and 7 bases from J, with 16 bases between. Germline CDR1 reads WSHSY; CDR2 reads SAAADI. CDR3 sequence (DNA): TGCGCCAGCACAAGTCAGGGTTCGGGGACCCAGTACTTC. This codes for CASTSQGSGTQYF.

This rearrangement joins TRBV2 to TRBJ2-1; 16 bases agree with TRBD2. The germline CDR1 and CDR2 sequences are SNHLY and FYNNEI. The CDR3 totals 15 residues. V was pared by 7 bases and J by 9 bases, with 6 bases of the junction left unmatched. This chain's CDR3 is CASTKGLAGGSEQFF. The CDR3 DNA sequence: TGTGCCAGCACTAAGGGACTAGCGGGGGGGTCTGAGCAGTTCTTC.

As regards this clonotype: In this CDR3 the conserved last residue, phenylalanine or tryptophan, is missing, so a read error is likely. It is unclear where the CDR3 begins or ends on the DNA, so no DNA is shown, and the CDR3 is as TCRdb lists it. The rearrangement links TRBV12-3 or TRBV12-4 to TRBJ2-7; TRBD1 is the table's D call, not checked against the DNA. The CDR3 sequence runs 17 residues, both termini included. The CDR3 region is CASSNLRDGTYEQYFGS.

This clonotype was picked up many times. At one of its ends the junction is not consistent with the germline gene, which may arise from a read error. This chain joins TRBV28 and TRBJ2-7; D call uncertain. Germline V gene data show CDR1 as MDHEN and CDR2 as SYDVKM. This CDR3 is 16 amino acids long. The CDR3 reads CASSLEPRFRSSPLHF. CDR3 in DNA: TGTGCCAGCAGTTTAGAGCCCCGCTTCAGAAGTTCACCCCTCCACTTC.

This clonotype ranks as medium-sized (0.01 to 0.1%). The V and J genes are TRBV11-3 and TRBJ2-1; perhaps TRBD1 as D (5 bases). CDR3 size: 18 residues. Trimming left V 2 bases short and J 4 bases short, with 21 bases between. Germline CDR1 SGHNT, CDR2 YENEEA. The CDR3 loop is CASSLSIWGETKYNEQFF. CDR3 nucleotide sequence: TGTGCCAGCAGCTTAAGTATTTGGGGCGAAACGAAGTACAATGAGCAGTTCTTC.

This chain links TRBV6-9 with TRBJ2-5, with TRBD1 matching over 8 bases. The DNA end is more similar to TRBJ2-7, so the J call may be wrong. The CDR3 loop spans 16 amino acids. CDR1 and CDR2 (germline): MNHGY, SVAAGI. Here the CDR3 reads CASSDYWTGTSYEQYF. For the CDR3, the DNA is TGTGCCAGCAGTGATTATTGGACAGGGACGTCCTACGAGCAGTACTTC.

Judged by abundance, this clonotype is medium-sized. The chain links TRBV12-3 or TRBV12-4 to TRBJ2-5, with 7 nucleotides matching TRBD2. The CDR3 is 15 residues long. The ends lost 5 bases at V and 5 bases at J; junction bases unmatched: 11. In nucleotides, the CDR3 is TGTGCCAGCAGTCCCACTAGCGCCGGCGGGGAGACCCAGTACTTC. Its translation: CASSPTSAGGETQYF.

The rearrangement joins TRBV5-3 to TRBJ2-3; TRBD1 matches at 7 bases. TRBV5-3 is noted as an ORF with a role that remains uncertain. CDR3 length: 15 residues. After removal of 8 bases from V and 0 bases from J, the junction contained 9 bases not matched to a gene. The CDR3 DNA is TGTGCCAGCAGGCAGACAGGGAGCAGCACAGATACGCAGTATTTT. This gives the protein CASRQTGSSTDTQYF.

The CDR3 DNA follows: TGTGCCAGCAGTTTAAATGCCGGGACAGGGAAAGCCGGGGAGCTGTTTTTT. Protein: CASSLNAGTGKAGELFF. This sequence joins TRBV12-3 or TRBV12-4 and TRBJ2-2, with 9 bases matching TRBD1. V trimming: 2 bases; J trimming: 6 bases; junction bases outside the gene matches: 10. CDR3 size: 17 residues.

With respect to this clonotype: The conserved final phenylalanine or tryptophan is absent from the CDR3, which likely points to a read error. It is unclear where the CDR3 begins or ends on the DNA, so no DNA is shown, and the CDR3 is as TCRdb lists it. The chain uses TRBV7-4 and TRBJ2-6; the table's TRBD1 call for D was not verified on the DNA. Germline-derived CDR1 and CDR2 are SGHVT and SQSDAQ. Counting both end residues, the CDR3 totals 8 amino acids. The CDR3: CASSLEGV.

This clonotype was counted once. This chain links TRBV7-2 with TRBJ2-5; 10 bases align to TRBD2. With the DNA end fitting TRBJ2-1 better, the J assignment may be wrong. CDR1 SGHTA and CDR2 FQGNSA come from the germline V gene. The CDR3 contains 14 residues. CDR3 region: CASSLGSGRDEQFF. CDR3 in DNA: TGTGCCAGCAGCTTAGGGAGCGGGAGGGATGAGCAGTTCTTC.